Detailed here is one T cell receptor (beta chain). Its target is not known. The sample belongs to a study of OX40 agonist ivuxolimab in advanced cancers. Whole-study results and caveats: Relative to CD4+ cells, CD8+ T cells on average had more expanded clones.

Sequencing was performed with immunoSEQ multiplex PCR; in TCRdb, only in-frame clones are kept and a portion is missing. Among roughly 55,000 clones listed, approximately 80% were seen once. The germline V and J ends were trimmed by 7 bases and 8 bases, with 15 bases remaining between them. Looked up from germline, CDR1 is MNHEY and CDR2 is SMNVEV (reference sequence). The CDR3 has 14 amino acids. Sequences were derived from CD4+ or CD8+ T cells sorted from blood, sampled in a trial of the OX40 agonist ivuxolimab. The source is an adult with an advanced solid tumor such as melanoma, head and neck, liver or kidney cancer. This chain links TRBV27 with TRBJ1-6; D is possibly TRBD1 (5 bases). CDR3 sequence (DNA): TGTGCCAGCATGGGGGGAAACGGGTATTCACCCCTCCACTTT. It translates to CASMGGNGYSPLHF.